Reported below is one T cell receptor beta chain. The target antigen is unknown. The method was immunoSEQ multiplex PCR; TCRdb's version includes in-frame clones alone and lacks a portion of them. This table holds 2 million to 2.5 million clones, 93% found once. In the naive CD8 group, cells lacked CD45RO and were positively selected for CCR7, so terminally differentiated effector memory CD45RA+ cells were left out. Germline V lookup: CDR1 WSHSY, CDR2 SAAADI. Trimming removed 2 bases from V and 15 bases from J; junction bases left unmatched: 7. The length of the CDR3 is 13 residues. This entry comes from a study of shared clonotypes between healthy human individuals. Regarding the study as a whole: Sharing across a few donors was seen in 4.5% to 5.5% of naive CD4 clonotypes.

The chain joins TRBV10-2 to TRBJ2-1; 10 bases match TRBD2. The receptor was isolated from a man aged 18-30 years in good health. Some clones in this sample may be carry-over from other donors' samples. The sequenced sample consisted of naive CD8+ T cells from PBMCs. Here the CDR3 reads CASSEASGRLGFF. The CDR3 bases are TGCGCCAGCAGTGAGGCTAGCGGGAGATTAGGGTTCTTC.